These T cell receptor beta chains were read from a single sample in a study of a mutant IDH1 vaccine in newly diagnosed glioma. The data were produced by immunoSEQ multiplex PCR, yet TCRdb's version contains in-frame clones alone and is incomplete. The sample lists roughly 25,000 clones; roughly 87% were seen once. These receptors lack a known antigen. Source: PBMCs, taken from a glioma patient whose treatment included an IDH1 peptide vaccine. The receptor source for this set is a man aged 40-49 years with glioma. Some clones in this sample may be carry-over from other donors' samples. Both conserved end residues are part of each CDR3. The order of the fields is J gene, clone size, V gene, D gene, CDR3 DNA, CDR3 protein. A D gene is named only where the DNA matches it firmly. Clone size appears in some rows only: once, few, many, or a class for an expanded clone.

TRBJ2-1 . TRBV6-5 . TGTGCCAGCAGCCCCCCAGCCAGGGGTTGGGCTGAGCAGTTCTTC CASSPPARGWAEQFF
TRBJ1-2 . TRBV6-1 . TGTGCCAGCCACGGAGCTAACTATGGCTACACCTTC CASHGANYGYTF
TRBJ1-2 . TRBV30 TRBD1 TGTGCCTGGAGCGAGACAGGGAACTATGGCTACACCTTC CAWSETGNYGYTF
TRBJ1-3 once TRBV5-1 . TGCGCCAGCAGCTTGTCAGCCTCTGGAAACACCATATATTTT CASSLSASGNTIYF
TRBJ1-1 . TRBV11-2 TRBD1 TGTGCCAGCAGCGCCGGGACAGGGGCGAACACTGAAGCTTTCTTT CASSAGTGANTEAFF
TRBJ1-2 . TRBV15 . TGTGCCACCAGCAGAGATCTGAATCCGGAGGGCTACACCTTC CATSRDLNPEGYTF
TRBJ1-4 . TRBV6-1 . TGTGCCTGCGAAGAAGGGACCAATAATGAAAAACTGTTTTTT CACEEGTNNEKLFF
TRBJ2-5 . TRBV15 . TGTGCCACCAGCAGTGGGGTAGAAGTAGAGACCCAGTACTTC CATSSGVEVETQYF
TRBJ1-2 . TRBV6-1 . TGTGCCAGCAGTGGACAGTCCTATGGCTACACCTTC CASSGQSYGYTF
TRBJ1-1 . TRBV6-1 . TGTGCCAGCAGTCTCGAGGGGTCGAGCACTGAAGCTTTCTTT CASSLEGSSTEAFF
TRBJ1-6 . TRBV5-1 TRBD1 TGCGCCAGCAGCTTGGGGGCAGGGGGTGGTTCACCCCTCCACTTT CASSLGAGGGSPLHF
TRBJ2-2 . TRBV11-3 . TGTGCCAGCAGCTCGATAACAGCGGCGGCCGGGGAGCTGTTTTTT CASSSITAAAGELFF
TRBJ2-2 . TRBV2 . TGTGCCAGCAGTTGGACACTCGGGACCGGGGAGCTGTTTTTT CASSWTLGTGELFF
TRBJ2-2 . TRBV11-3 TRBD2 TGTGCCAGCAGCTTTGGGGGGGGGAACACCGGGGAGCTGTTTTTT CASSFGGGNTGELFF
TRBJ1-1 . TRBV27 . TGTGCCAGCAGATTCCGTTTAACAGGGCGGGTCCATGAAGCTTTCTTT CASRFRLTGRVHEAFF
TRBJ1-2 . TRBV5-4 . TGTGCCAGCAGCTTGGACATCTATGGCTACACCTTC CASSLDIYGYTF
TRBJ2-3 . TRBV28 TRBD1 TGTGCCAGCAGTTTAGGGACAGGGAGCACAGATACGCAGTATTTT CASSLGTGSTDTQYF
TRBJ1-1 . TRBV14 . TGTGCCAGCAGCCAAATCTCGAGAGGGAAGAACACTGAAGCTTTCTTT CASSQISRGKNTEAFF
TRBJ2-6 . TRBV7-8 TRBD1 TGTGCCAGCAGCTTAGGTGGGACAGCCGGGTCTGGGGCCAACGTCCTGACTTTC CASSLGGTAGSGANVLTF
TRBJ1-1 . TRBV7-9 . TGTGCCAGCAGCCGTGGCGGGGGCACTGAAGCTTTCTTT CASSRGGGTEAFF
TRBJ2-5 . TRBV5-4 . TGTGCCAGCAGCTTGGGGGGCGGTCAAGAGACCCAGTACTTC CASSLGGGQETQYF
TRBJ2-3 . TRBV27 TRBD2 TGTGCCAGCAGTTTCTATGTCTTGGGGCTAGCGGGGAGTGGCACAGATACGCAGTATTTT CASSFYVLGLAGSGTDTQYF
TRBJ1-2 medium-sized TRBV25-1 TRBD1 TGTGCCAGCAGTGAGGGCCCAGGGGGGCATGGCTACACCTTC CASSEGPGGHGYTF
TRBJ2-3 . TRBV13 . TGTGCCAGCAGCTTAAAGGGGATAGATACGCAGTATTTT CASSLKGIDTQYF
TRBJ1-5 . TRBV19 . TGTGCCAGTAGTGCAGCAACAGGAGGCTTCAATCAGCCCCAGCATTTT CASSAATGGFNQPQHF
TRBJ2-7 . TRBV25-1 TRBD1 TGTGCCAGCAGTCCAGTAAACAGGGGGACCTACGAGCAGTACTTC CASSPVNRGTYEQYF
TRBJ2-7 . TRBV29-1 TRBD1 TGCAGCGCTCGGACAGGATCGGGCTACGAGCAGTACTTC CSARTGSGYEQYF
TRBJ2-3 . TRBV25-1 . TGTGCCAGCAGTGGAGGGATCCGCACAGATACGCAGTATTTT CASSGGIRTDTQYF
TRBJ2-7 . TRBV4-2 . TGTGCCAGCAGTGTCGGGCGAAACTACGAGCAGTACTTC CASSVGRNYEQYF
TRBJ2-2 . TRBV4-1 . TGCGCCAGCAGCCAAGTTATTATGAACACCGGGGAGCTGTTTTTT CASSQVIMNTGELFF
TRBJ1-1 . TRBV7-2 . TGTGCCAGCAGCTCTCCAGGGCGGAACACTGAAGCTTTCTTT CASSSPGRNTEAFF
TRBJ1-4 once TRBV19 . TGTGCCAGTAGTATTCGGGCAGGGCCTAATGAAAAACTGTTTTTT CASSIRAGPNEKLFF
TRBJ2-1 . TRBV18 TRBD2 TGTGCCAGCTCACCAGCGGGCGGCGGGGGGGCCATAATCTCCTACAATGAGCAGTTCTTC CASSPAGGGGAIISYNEQFF
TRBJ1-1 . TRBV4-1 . TGCGCCAGCAGCCAAGGGCTCACAAACACTGAAGCTTTCTTT CASSQGLTNTEAFF
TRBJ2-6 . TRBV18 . TGTGCCAGCTCACCGCCAATCGACTCTGGGGCCAACGTCCTGACTTTC CASSPPIDSGANVLTF
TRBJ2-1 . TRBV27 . TGTGCCAGCAGGGATAATCCGGGTGACGGATACAATGAGCAGTTCTTC CASRDNPGDGYNEQFF
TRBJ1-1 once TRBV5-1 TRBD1 TGCGCCAGCAGCCCCGAGACAGGGGCAACTGAAGCTTTCTTT CASSPETGATEAFF
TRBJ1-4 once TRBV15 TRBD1 TGTGCCACCAGCAGAGATGCCAGGGGGTCTAATGAAAAACTGTTTTTT CATSRDARGSNEKLFF
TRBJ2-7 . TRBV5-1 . TGCGCCAGCAGCCCTTCGTCAGGGACGAGCTCCTACGAGCAGTACTTC CASSPSSGTSSYEQYF
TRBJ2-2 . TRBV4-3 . TGCGCCAGCAGCCAAGATTACGGGGGACCCGGGGAGCTGTTTTTT CASSQDYGGPGELFF
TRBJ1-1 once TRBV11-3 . TGTGCCAGCAGGCGGGACGGGGACACTGAAGCTTTCTTT CASRRDGDTEAFF
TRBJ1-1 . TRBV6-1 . TGTGCCAGCACCCGAGGGGAGAGCACTGAAGCTTTCTTT CASTRGESTEAFF